Listed below are T cell receptor beta chains from one sample, sequenced in a study of graft-versus-host responses after intestinal transplantation. Assay used: immunoSEQ multiplex PCR; TCRdb lists only in-frame clones, some missing. The data contain under 75,000 clones, 90% of them singletons. Antigen specificity for these receptors is unknown. The specimen was unstimulated CD8+ T cells sorted from spleen or lymph node cells, collected before transplant. The receptors were gathered from a human donor who was the organ donor for an intestinal transplant. CDR3s include the opening cysteine and the closing phenylalanine or tryptophan. Each record gives: V gene, clone size, D gene, J gene, CDR3 protein, CDR3 DNA. D genes are given only for firm matches. Size tells how often a clone was seen (once, few, many) or the class of an expanded clone, and some rows leave it out.

TRBV28	NA	TRBD1	TRBJ1-2	CASRGPPGDRAYGYTF	TGTGCCAGCAGAGGACCCCCGGGAGACAGGGCGTATGGCTACACCTTC
TRBV30	NA	TRBD1	TRBJ2-1	CAWSAAGQGASEQFF	TGTGCCTGGAGTGCCGCCGGACAGGGGGCCAGTGAGCAGTTCTTC
TRBV6-1	NA	NA	TRBJ1-5	CASSEAPYYSNQPQHF	TGTGCCAGCAGTGAAGCTCCCTACTATAGCAATCAGCCCCAGCATTTT
TRBV4-2	NA	NA	TRBJ2-1	CASSLYSGSYNEQFF	TGTGCCAGCAGCCTCTACAGTGGCTCCTACAATGAGCAGTTCTTC
TRBV19	NA	NA	TRBJ1-1	CASSIGDMNTEAFF	TGTGCCAGTAGTATCGGGGACATGAACACTGAAGCTTTCTTT
TRBV7-2	NA	NA	TRBJ2-2	CASSLVVGQTGELFF	TGTGCCAGCAGCTTAGTCGTGGGGCAGACCGGGGAGCTGTTTTTT
TRBV2	NA	TRBD2	TRBJ2-5	CASSGVAGVQETQYF	TGTGCCAGCAGTGGGGTAGCGGGGGTCCAAGAGACCCAGTACTTC
TRBV7-9	NA	NA	TRBJ1-5	CASSPFLTASNQPQHF	TGTGCCAGCAGCCCCTTTTTGACAGCAAGCAATCAGCCCCAGCATTTT
TRBV28	NA	TRBD2	TRBJ2-5	CASSRLAGGFRETQYF	TGTGCCAGCAGCCGTCTAGCGGGGGGCTTTAGGGAGACCCAGTACTTC
TRBV5-4	NA	NA	TRBJ1-2	CASSASGGGIYYGYTF	TGTGCCAGCAGCGCCTCAGGCGGGGGGATCTACTATGGCTACACCTTC
TRBV27	NA	NA	TRBJ2-3	CASSYLATDTQYF	TGTGCCAGCAGTTACCTAGCCACAGATACGCAGTATTTT
TRBV30	NA	TRBD1	TRBJ1-2	CAWNTEGARGYGYTF	TGTGCCTGGAACACCGAGGGGGCACGTGGCTATGGCTACACCTTC
TRBV9	NA	TRBD1	TRBJ1-2	CASSVIMEDRVLLGYGYTF	TGTGCCAGCAGCGTAATCATGGAAGACAGGGTTTTGCTGGGCTATGGCTACACCTTC
TRBV29-1	NA	TRBD1	TRBJ1-1	CSVPGGTEAFF	TGCAGCGTTCCAGGGGGCACTGAAGCTTTCTTT
TRBV5-1	NA	TRBD1	TRBJ1-1	CASSLTGQLTRGPRFEAFF	TGCGCCAGCAGCTTAACGGGACAGCTTACCCGGGGGCCTAGATTCGAAGCTTTCTTT
TRBV4-1	NA	NA	TRBJ1-1	CASSFGGNTEAFF	TGCGCCAGCAGCTTCGGGGGGAACACTGAAGCTTTCTTT
TRBV6-6	NA	TRBD2	TRBJ2-5	CASSSGAGQETQYF	TGTGCCAGCTCTTCAGGAGCGGGACAAGAGACCCAGTACTTC
TRBV4-2	once	NA	TRBJ1-3	CASSQDVSGNTIYF	TGTGCCAGCAGCCAAGACGTCTCTGGAAACACCATATATTTT
TRBV28	NA	TRBD1	TRBJ2-1	CASSRLQGKFF	TGTGCCAGCAGTCGATTACAGGGGAAGTTCTTC
TRBV14	NA	NA	TRBJ1-1	CASSQDLGVFSTEAFF	TGTGCCAGCAGCCAAGATTTAGGAGTTTTTAGCACTGAAGCTTTCTTT
TRBV2	NA	NA	TRBJ1-4	CASSETAGVDGKLFF	TGTGCCAGCAGTGAAACGGCAGGGGTGGATGGAAAACTGTTTTTT
TRBV14	NA	NA	TRBJ2-5	CASSQEEGGETQYF	TGTGCCAGCAGCCAAGAAGAGGGAGGAGAGACCCAGTACTTC
TRBV28	NA	TRBD1	TRBJ1-4	CASSRTRTGYSWVDEKLFF	TGTGCCAGCAGTCGGACAAGGACAGGGTATTCTTGGGTTGATGAAAAACTGTTTTTT
TRBV6-1	NA	TRBD2	TRBJ2-5	CASSETSERTQYF	TGTGCCAGCAGTGAGACTAGCGAGAGGACCCAGTACTTC
TRBV15	NA	NA	TRBJ1-1	CATSRPPGYRVEAFF	TGTGCCACCAGCAGACCCCCGGGGTACAGGGTGGAAGCTTTCTTT
TRBV27	NA	NA	TRBJ1-6	CASSFVRDSYNSPLHF	TGTGCCAGCAGTTTCGTCAGGGATTCATATAATTCACCCCTCCACTTT
TRBV28	NA	TRBD1	TRBJ1-5	CASSRTGVGNQPQHF	TGTGCCAGCAGTAGGACAGGGGTCGGCAATCAGCCCCAGCATTTT